Sequencing of this T cell receptor (beta chain) was carried out in a study of a mutant IDH1 vaccine in newly diagnosed glioma. Study context: The earlier regimen, radiotherapy, temozolomide, or both, was most often both. Regarding the study as a whole: Immune responses induced by vaccination arose in 90% to 95% of the patients.

Trimming removed 3 bases from V and 4 bases from J, with 7 bases in between. The CDR3 sequence is 12 residues long. Germline CDR1 is KGHSH and CDR2 is LQKENI. Here immunoSEQ multiplex PCR was the method, and the copy in TCRdb shows in-frame clones only, minus some. The sample shows approximately 70,000 clones, roughly 78% of them seen only once. Concerning this clone itself: The antigen is undetermined.

Time point described: baseline, week 1 (first vaccination visit). Treatment specified: pre-vaccination baseline after standard-of-care therapy. The study enrolled donors with new WHO grade 3 or 4 IDH1-mutant, ATRX-lost astrocytomas. J is TRBJ2-7 and V is TRBV18, with D hard to call. This clonotype was obtained from a man in his forties or fifties with glioma. The sequences come from PBMCs, collected from a glioma patient treated with radiotherapy, temozolomide or both. CDR3 DNA: TGTGCCAGCTCACCTGACCTATACGAGCAGTACTTC. Its protein product is CASSPDLYEQYF.